This T cell receptor (beta chain) is from a study of T cells expressing NK-cell markers. Study-level information: Sorted CD3+CD56-NKG2C+, CD3+CD56+NKG2C- and CD3+CD56+NKG2C+ T cells were the source of the TCR beta repertoires. The study sequenced eight donors, seven HCMV-seropositive and one seronegative. Overall study findings and caveats: The share of CD8+ T cells held by dominant NKG2C+ clonotypes was about 1.0-7.5% in roughly 6 donors. These clonotypes also led the CD3+CD56-NKG2C+ fraction in a handful of donors.

On this clonotype itself: Its cognate antigen is unknown.

TCRdb reprocessed the 5' RACE reads, keeping one entry per CDR3 protein, no DNA. This sample contains about 380,000 distinct CDR3 sequences. The sequenced sample consisted of blood T cells: a sorted CD56 or NKG2C T cell subset, CD4+ or CD8+ T cells, or bulk PBMC T cells (not recorded which). The clonotype was recovered from a man aged 18-70 years in good health.

Here the CDR3 reads CASSARGGGSDYGYTF. The V gene is TRBV7-3, the J gene TRBJ1-2; TCRdb proposes TRBD1, but this gene call is untestable without DNA. The CDR3 is 16 amino acids. Germline CDR1 SGHTA, CDR2 FQGTGA.